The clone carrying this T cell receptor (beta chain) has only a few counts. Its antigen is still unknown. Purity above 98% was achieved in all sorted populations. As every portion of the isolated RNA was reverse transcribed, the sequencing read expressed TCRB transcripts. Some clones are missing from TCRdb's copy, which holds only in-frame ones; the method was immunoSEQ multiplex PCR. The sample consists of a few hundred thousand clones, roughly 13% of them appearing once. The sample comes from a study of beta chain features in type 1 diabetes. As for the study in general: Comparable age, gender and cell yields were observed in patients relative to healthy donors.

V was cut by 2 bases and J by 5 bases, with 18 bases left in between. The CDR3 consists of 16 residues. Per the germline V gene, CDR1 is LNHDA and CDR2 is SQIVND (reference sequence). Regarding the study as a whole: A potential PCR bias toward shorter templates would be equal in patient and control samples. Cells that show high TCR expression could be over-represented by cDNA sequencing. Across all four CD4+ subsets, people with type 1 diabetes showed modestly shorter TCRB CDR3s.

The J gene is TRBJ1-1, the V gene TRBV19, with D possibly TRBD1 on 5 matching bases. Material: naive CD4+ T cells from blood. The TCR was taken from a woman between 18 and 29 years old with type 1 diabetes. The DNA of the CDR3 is TGTGCCAGTAGTATATCCCCCGGGCAGGGTGGGACTGAAGCTTTCTTT. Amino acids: CASSISPGQGGTEAFF.